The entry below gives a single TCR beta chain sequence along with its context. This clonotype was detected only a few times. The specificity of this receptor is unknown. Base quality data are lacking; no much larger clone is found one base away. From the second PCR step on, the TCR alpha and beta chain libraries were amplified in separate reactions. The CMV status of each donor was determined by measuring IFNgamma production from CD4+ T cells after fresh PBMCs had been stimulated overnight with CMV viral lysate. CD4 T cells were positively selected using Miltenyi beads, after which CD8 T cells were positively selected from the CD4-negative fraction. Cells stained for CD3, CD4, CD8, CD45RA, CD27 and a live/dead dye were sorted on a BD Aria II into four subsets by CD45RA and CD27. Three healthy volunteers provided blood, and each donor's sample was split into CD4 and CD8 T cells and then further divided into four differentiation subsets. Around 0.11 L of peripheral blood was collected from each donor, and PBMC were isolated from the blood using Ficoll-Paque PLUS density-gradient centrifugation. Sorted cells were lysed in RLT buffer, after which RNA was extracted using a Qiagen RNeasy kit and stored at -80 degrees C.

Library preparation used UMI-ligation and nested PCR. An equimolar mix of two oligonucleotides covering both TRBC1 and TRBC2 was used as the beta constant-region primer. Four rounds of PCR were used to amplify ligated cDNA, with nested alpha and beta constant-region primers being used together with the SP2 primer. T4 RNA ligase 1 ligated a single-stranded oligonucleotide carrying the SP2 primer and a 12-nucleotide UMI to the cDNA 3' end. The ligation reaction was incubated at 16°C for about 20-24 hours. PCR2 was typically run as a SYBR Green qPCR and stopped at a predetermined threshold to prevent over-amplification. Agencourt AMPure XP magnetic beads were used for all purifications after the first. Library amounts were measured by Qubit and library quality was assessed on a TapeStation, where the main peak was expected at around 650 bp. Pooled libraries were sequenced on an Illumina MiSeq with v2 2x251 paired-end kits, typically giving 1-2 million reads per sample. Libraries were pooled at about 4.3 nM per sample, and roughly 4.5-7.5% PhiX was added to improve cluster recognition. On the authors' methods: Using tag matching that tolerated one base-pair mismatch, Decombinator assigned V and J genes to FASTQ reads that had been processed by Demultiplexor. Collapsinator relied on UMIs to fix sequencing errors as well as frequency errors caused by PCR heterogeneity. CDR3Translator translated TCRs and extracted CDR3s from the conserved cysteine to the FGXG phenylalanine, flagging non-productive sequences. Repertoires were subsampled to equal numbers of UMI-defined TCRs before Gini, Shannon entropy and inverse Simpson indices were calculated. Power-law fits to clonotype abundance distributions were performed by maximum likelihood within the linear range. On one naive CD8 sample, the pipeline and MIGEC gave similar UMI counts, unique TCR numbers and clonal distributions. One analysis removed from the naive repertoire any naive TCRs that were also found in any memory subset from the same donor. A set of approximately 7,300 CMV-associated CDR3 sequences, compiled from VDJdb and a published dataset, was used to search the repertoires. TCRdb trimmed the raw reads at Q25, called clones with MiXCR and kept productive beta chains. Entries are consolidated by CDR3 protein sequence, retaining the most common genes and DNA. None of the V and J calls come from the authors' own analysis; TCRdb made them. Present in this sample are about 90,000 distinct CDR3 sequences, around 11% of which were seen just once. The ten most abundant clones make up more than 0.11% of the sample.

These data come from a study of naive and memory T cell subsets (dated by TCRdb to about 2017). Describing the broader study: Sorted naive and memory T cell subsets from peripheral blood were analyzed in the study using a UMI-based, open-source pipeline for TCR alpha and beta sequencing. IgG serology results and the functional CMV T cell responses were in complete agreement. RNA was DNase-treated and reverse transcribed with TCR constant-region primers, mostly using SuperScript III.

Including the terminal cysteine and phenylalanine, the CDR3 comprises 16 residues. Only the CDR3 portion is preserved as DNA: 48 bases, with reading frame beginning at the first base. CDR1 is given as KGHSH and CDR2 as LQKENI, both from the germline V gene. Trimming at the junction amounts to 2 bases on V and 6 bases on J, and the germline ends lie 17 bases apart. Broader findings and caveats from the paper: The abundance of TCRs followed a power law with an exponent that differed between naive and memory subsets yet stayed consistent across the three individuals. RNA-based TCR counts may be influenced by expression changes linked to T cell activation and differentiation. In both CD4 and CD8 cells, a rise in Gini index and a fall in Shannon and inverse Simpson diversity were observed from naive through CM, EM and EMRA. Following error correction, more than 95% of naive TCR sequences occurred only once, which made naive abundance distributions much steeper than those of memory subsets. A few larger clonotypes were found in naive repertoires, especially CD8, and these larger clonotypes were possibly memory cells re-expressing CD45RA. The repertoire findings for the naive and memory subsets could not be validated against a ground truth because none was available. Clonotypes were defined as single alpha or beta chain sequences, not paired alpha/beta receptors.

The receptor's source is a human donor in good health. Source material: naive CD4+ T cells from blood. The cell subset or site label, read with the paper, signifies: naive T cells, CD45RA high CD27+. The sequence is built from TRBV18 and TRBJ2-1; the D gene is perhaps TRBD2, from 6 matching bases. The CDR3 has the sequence CASSPGVPSEGNEQFF. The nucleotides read TGTGCCAGCTCACCAGGGGTGCCGTCGGAGGGCAATGAGCAGTTCTTC.